This is a list of T cell receptor beta chains from one sample in a study of CD8+CD57+ T cells in acquired aplastic anemia. One entry per CDR3 protein results from TCRdb running MiXCR on the reads. The sample contains about half a million distinct CDR3 sequences, around 32% of which appear only once. The sequenced sample was sorted CD4+, CD8+, or CD8+CD57+ T cells (not recorded which) from PBMCs. The receptors were gathered from a human donor with aplastic anemia. Each CDR3 is given with its conserved first and last residue.

CASSRTGGLGEQYF	TRBV7-9	TRBJ2-7
CASSLVLTGGELFF	TRBV7-7	TRBJ2-2
CSARDSYSGANVLTF	TRBV20-1	TRBJ2-6
CASSFGEVTYNSPLHF	TRBV5-8	TRBJ1-6
CASSFGQKETQYF	TRBV7-7	TRBJ2-5
CASSHGLAVEQYF	TRBV11-2	TRBJ2-7
CASSESTGGYYGYTF	TRBV9	TRBJ1-2
CASSLSAGQGYTF	TRBV12-3/TRBV12-4	TRBJ1-2
CSARDTGQGTNSPLHF	TRBV20-1	TRBJ1-6
CATSTMRSTQFF	TRBV15	TRBJ2-1
CSARRANYGYTF	TRBV20-1	TRBJ1-2
CASSYFMDRVGFGETQYF	TRBV6-2/TRBV6-3	TRBJ2-5
CASSSTGFGSPLHF	TRBV2	TRBJ1-6
CSVGDYQETQYF	TRBV20-1	TRBJ2-5
CASRNHGFNQPQHF	TRBV6-1	TRBJ1-5
CSLGQTYEQYF	TRBV29-1	TRBJ2-7
CASSEGQLNTEAFF	TRBV7-9	TRBJ1-1
CASSSGRGTNTYEQYF	TRBV12-3/TRBV12-4	TRBJ2-7
CASSSQIRDPDTEAFF	TRBV7-8	TRBJ1-1
CASAGVAATEAFF	TRBV25-1	TRBJ1-1
CASSFPGAGTQYF	TRBV4-2	TRBJ2-5
CASSYGHGTYEQYF	TRBV6-5	TRBJ2-7
CASSQERSAYGYTF	TRBV4-3	TRBJ1-2
CSRAGGTDTQYF	TRBV20-1	TRBJ2-3
CASSFRAGELFF	TRBV7-3	TRBJ2-2
CAISKRQGTVNYGYTF	TRBV10-3	TRBJ1-2
CASSPGLQTDTQYF	TRBV3-1	TRBJ2-3
CSARNRANQPQHF	TRBV20-1	TRBJ1-5
CASSIDLDQDSNQPQHF	TRBV19	TRBJ1-5
CASSSRGPIEAFF	TRBV7-9	TRBJ1-1
CATYTSYGYTF	TRBV7-9	TRBJ1-2
CASSLKRGSPLHF	TRBV12-3/TRBV12-4	TRBJ1-6
CSAGDSGTSTDTQYF	TRBV20-1	TRBJ2-3
CARPPGSEGTDTQYF	TRBV5-1	TRBJ2-3
CASSPWTHSSYNSPLHF	TRBV11-1	TRBJ1-6
CASSPSGGATGELFF	TRBV19	TRBJ2-2
CASSLSAGRNSPLHF	TRBV27	TRBJ1-6
CATSTSTSGDTQYF	TRBV15	TRBJ2-3
CASSPGGGRQGTQYF	TRBV7-6	TRBJ2-5
CASSWFRAQETQYF	TRBV10-3	TRBJ2-5
CASISYDGRGYTF	TRBV28	TRBJ1-2
CASGGPSYVYTF	TRBV3-1	TRBJ1-2
CASSVGDRFTNTEAFF	TRBV9	TRBJ1-1
CATSDRDRSGQPQHF	TRBV24-1	TRBJ1-5
CASSAFGTPSSGANVLTF	TRBV19	TRBJ2-6
CASSLDGGAIGELFF	TRBV5-1	TRBJ2-2
CASSETGFNQPQHF	TRBV6-1	TRBJ1-5
CASRPQGARSGELFF	TRBV5-4	TRBJ2-2
CASSDRTGMTQHF	TRBV7-2	TRBJ1-5
CAISESVGWDAGYTF	TRBV10-3	TRBJ1-2
CASAVRQDRRGYTF	TRBV10-3	TRBJ1-2
CASSTPTGSEQFF	TRBV5-1	TRBJ2-1
CASLVDMNYGYTF	TRBV25-1	TRBJ1-2
CASSYLLDRGFHEQYF	TRBV6-5	TRBJ2-7
CSARKGAETNYGYTF	TRBV20-1	TRBJ1-2
CASSIARDSLYSGNTIYF	TRBV19	TRBJ1-3
CSAPAGGGITDTQYF	TRBV20-1	TRBJ2-3